The 14 T cell receptor beta chains reported below all come from one sample, sequenced in a study of response to subunit inactivated influenza vaccine. TCRdb analysed the RT-PCR reads with MiXCR anew, one entry per CDR3 protein. Of about 700,000 distinct CDR3 sequences listed, about 15% are singletons. Sequences were derived from PBMCs from blood, sampled around two weeks before vaccination. All receptors derive from a man between 50 and 59 years old who received an inactivated influenza vaccine.

This clonotype appeared many times. This sequence joins TRBV6-2 or TRBV6-3 and TRBJ2-3; D is undetermined. The CDR3 has 11 amino acids. Germline V gene lookup returns CDR1 MNHEY and CDR2 SVGEGT. V was trimmed by 0 bases and J by 6 bases, leaving 1 base between them. The CDR3 sequence: CASSYSDTQYF. Written as DNA, the CDR3 is TGTGCCAGCAGTTACTCGGATACGCAGTATTTT.

J is TRBJ2-2 and V is TRBV12-3 or TRBV12-4; D is ambiguous. Deletions cut 6 bases from V and 3 bases from J, with 8 bases between. This CDR3 contains 13 residues. Here the CDR3 DNA reads TGTGCCAGCAGAGACACCTACACCGGGGAGCTGTTTTTT. It codes for CASRDTYTGELFF.

The J gene is TRBJ2-7, the V gene TRBV20-1; TRBD2 is a possible D gene (6 bases). The CDR3 runs 14 residues. Germline CDR1 is DFQATT and CDR2 is SNEGSKA (reference sequence). Deletions cut 3 bases from V and 7 bases from J, with 19 bases between. As DNA, the CDR3 is TGCAGTGCTAGGGGCGGGGCAGGACCGAAAGAGCAGTACTTC. Translated, it gives CSARGGAGPKEQYF.

This clonotype was recorded a few times. V is TRBV6-2 or TRBV6-3 and J is TRBJ2-2; D tentatively reads TRBD1 or TRBD2 (5 bases each). Germline CDR1 reads MNHEY; CDR2 reads SVGEGT. The CDR3 is made up of 13 amino acids. Trimming stripped 8 bases from V and 5 bases from J, with 12 bases between. CDR3 DNA sequence: TGTGCCAGCGCCGTTTGGGGGACCGGGGAGCTGTTTTTT. It is translated as CASAVWGTGELFF.

About this clonotype itself: A much larger clonotype is one base distant, so this may be a read error. The chain uses TRBV5-4 and TRBJ2-1, with D unclear. CDR1 and CDR2 from the germline V gene are SGHNT and YYREEE (reference sequence). There are 14 residues in the CDR3. The chain's CDR3 is CVSSLAKSTPKQFF. The CDR3 DNA follows: TGTGTCAGCAGCTTGGCCAAGTCAACACCAAAGCAGTTCTTC.

The genes are TRBV20-1 and TRBJ2-3; D remains unclear. The CDR3 has 14 amino acids. Germline CDR1 is DFQATT and CDR2 is SNEGSKA (reference sequence). Trimming left V 1 base short and J 3 bases short, with 11 bases between. DNA for the CDR3: TGCAGTGCTAGAGCCAGAGAAGGGACAGATACGCAGTATTTT. Its translation is CSARAREGTDTQYF.

This clonotype turned up a few times. The rearrangement joins TRBV12-3 or TRBV12-4 to TRBJ2-5; TRBD1 matches 10 bases. The CDR3 totals 14 residues. The V segment lost 3 bases and the J segment 5 bases; nucleotides outside the gene matches: 3. For the CDR3, the DNA is TGTGCCAGCAGTTTGACAGGGGGCTGGGAGACCCAGTACTTC. Translating gives CASSLTGGWETQYF.

This clonotype was seen a handful of times. The J gene is TRBJ2-7, the V gene TRBV9, with 15 bases aligning to TRBD2. Germline lookup yields CDR1 SGDLS and CDR2 YYNGEE. This CDR3 spans 15 amino acids. Trimming cost V 4 bases and J 5 bases; bases outside gene matches: 4. The CDR3 loop is CASSPGTSGRNEQYF. CDR3 nucleotides: TGTGCCAGCAGCCCCGGGACTAGCGGGAGGAACGAGCAGTACTTC. The full variable domain, completed using reference TRBV9 and TRBJ2-7, is DSGVTQTPKHLITATGQRVTLRCSPRSGDLSVYWYQQSLDQGLQFLIQYYNGEERAKGNILERFSAQQFPDLHSELNLSSLELGDSALYFCASSPGTSGRNEQYFGPGTRLTVT.

This clonotype was seen many times. The J gene is TRBJ1-2, the V gene TRBV7-9; D may be TRBD1 (6 bases). Germline assignment: CDR1 SEHNR and CDR2 FQNEAQ (reference sequence). This CDR3 is built from 14 residues. V lost 4 bases and J 4 bases, leaving 13 bases between the germline ends. As DNA, the CDR3 is TGTGCCAGCAGCTCACCGGGGGCGATCTATGGCTACACCTTC. This encodes CASSSPGAIYGYTF.

This clonotype was observed at least ten times. CDR3 sequence (DNA): TGTGCCAGCAGCTACCCGGGACAGGGGCCGAGAAGAAGCTCTGGAAACACCATATATTTT. It yields the protein CASSYPGQGPRRSSGNTIYF. This chain connects TRBV11-2 to TRBJ1-3, with 10 bases that match TRBD1. V lost 4 bases to trimming and J lost 0 bases; unmatched junction nucleotides: 15. Looked up from germline, CDR1 is SGHAT and CDR2 is FQNNGV. This CDR3 is built from 20 residues.

The chain couples TRBV28 to TRBJ1-1; tentatively, D is TRBD1 (5 bases). Germline V CDR1 and CDR2: MDHEN, SYDVKM. The V end was cut by 5 bases, the J end by 3 bases, with 13 bases between. The CDR3 spans 14 residues. CDR3 in DNA: TGTGCCAGCAGTCGATGGGGGGGGGACACTGAAGCTTTCTTT. Encoded protein: CASSRWGGDTEAFF.

This clonotype was observed a handful of times. The J gene is TRBJ2-7, the V gene TRBV5-1; no reliable D call. The CDR3 runs to 15 residues. Trimming stripped 1 base from V and 0 bases from J, with 11 bases between. Looked up from germline, CDR1 is SGHRS and CDR2 is YFSETQ. CDR3 in amino acids: CASSLNEAVSYEQYF. CDR3 nucleotide sequence: TGCGCCAGCAGCTTGAATGAGGCAGTCTCCTACGAGCAGTACTTC.

This chain uses TRBV11-1 with TRBJ2-1; TRBD2 aligns across 11 bases. The germline gives CDR1 SGHAT, CDR2 FQDESV (reference sequence). The CDR3 runs to 16 residues. V lost 5 bases and J lost 7; bases outside the gene matches: 10. The CDR3 spells CASSPLTSGRRNEQFF. In DNA form, the CDR3 reads TGTGCCAGCAGCCCCCTCACTAGCGGGAGACGTAATGAGCAGTTCTTC. Together with reference TRBV11-1 and TRBJ2-1, the CDR3 gives the full variable domain: EAEVAQSPRYKITEKSQAVAFWCDPISGHATLYWYRQILGQGPELLVQFQDESVVDDSQLPKDRFSAERLKGVDSTLKIQPAELGDSAMYLCASSPLTSGRRNEQFFGPGTRLTVL.

Only a few counts were recorded for this clonotype. The chain combines TRBV9 with TRBJ2-5; D is perhaps TRBD1 (6 bases). This CDR3 has 13 residues. Germline CDR1 SGDLS, CDR2 YYNGEE. The V end was cut by 0 bases, the J end by 4 bases, with 7 bases between. CDR3 nucleotides: TGTGCCAGCAGCGTAGGACAGGCAGAGACCCAGTACTTC. Translated, it gives CASSVGQAETQYF.